This T cell receptor (beta chain) was sequenced in a study of OX40 agonist ivuxolimab in advanced cancers. The V and J ends lost 2 bases and 4 bases respectively, with 18 bases between them. The germline gives CDR1 SGHRS, CDR2 YFSETQ. This CDR3 has 16 amino acids. Sequencing used immunoSEQ multiplex PCR; TCRdb keeps in-frame clones, though not all of them. The repertoire holds roughly 20,000 clones, around 80% seen once, with 12% to 15% in the top ten. The sequencing here drew on CD4+ or CD8+ T cells sorted from blood, taken in a trial of the OX40 agonist ivuxolimab. This chain links TRBV5-1 with TRBJ2-5; D is tentatively TRBD1 or TRBD2 (5 bases each). The sequence came from an adult with an advanced solid tumor such as melanoma, head and neck, liver or kidney cancer. The CDR3 sequence: CASSLGFAGSVETQYF. In nucleotides, the CDR3 is TGCGCCAGCAGCTTAGGGTTTGCAGGGAGCGTAGAGACCCAGTACTTC. The entire variable domain, with the rest obtained from reference TRBV5-1 and TRBJ2-5, is as follows: KAGVTQTPRYLIKTRGQQVTLSCSPISGHRSVSWYQQTPGQGLQFLFEYFSETQRNKGNFPGRFSGRQFSNSRSEMNVSTLELGDSALYLCASSLGFAGSVETQYFGPGTRLLVL.